This T cell receptor (beta chain) was captured in a study of blood T cell repertoires in COVID-19 (dated by TCRdb to the early 2020s). For context, the study as a whole: Samples from collaborators originated in the United States, Italy and Spain and spanned both the acute and convalescent phases of COVID-19. The prospective study material was composed of cDNA or gDNA derived from T cells, B-cell-depleted T cells, or PBMCs. The dataset comprised deeply sampled blood TCRbeta repertoires from subjects exposed to, actively infected with, or recovered from COVID-19. A freely available public database, intended as a resource for researchers studying the immune response to SARS-CoV-2, is where the repertoires were released. Samples were obtained from the ongoing ImmuneRACE study (first 160 participants) and from 950 to 1,500 subjects provided by 6 global collaborators. Nearly every sample came with metadata listing a de-identified subject ID, COVID-19 status, age in years and sex. HLA class I and class II types, where available, came from metadata supplied by the sample provider rather than from assay-based typing.

Clipping removes 4 bases from V and 4 bases from J, with 6 as the unmatched junction base count. The CDR3 goes from the cysteine to the phenylalanine over 14 residues. The DNA shown is the 42-base CDR3, in frame from base 1. Reading the germline V gene gives CDR1 MNHEY and CDR2 SVGAGI. About this clone itself: The specificity of this receptor is unknown. No qualities accompany the bases; no much larger clone lies one base away.

Each collaborating institution followed its own protocols to collect whole blood in K2EDTA tubes. Collaborator samples were shipped for TCRbeta analysis as frozen whole blood, isolated PBMCs, or DNA extracted from either sample type. TCRbeta CDR3 regions were amplified from genomic DNA using the immunoSEQ Assay, a bias-controlled multiplex PCR. On the authors' methods: The number of nucleated cells in each sample was estimated from the amplification of reference gene primers within the assay. To quantify the absolute abundance of each unique TCRbeta CDR3 rearrangement, sequence reads were collapsed and filtered. For each sample, productive Simpson clonality was calculated as the square root of Simpson's diversity index across productive rearrangements. Entries here come from immuneACCESS through TCRdb and include only in-frame sequences with V and J called. Some clones fail to appear in such tables; in the studies checked, an unresolved V gene covers under half of the shortfall, and the cause of the remainder is unknown. That table supplies the V and J calls and clone size; D and trimming were determined from the DNA. Counted in this sample were tens of thousands of clones; approximately 85% of them appeared once. The top ten hold approximately 15% of the sample.

Summary of the overall study and its limitations: Clinical and demographic metadata were provided uncurated, with the amount varying by source and participant.

The material sequenced was peripheral blood. The sequence links TRBV6-5 to TRBJ1-2; 7 central nucleotides agree with TRBD1. The receptor was derived from an older woman with active COVID-19. CDR3 reads: CASSSNRGGYGYTF. The nucleotide sequence reads as follows: TGTGCCAGCAGTTCCAACAGGGGAGGCTATGGCTACACCTTC.